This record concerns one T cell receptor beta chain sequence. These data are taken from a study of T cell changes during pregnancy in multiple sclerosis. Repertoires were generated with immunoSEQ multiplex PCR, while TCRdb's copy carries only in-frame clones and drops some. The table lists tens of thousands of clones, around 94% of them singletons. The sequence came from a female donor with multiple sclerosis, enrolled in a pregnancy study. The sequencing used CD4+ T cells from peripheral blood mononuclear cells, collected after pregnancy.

The CDR3 nucleotides read TGTGCCAGCAGTGAAACCACCTACACAGATACGCAGTATTTT. It encodes CASSETTYTDTQYF. J is TRBJ2-3 and V is TRBV2; no clear D gene. V was trimmed by 2 bases and J by 2 bases, leaving 8 bases between them. This CDR3 has 14 residues. Germline loops: CDR1 SNHLY, CDR2 FYNNEI. Drawing the rest from reference TRBV2 and TRBJ2-3, the complete variable domain is EPEVTQTPSHQVTQMGQEVILRCVPISNHLYFYWYRQILGQKVEFLVSFYNNEISEKSEIFDDQFSVERPDGSNFTLKIRSTKLEDSAMYFCASSETTYTDTQYFGPGTRLTVL.